The TCR beta chain under discussion was sequenced for a study of blood T cell repertoires in COVID-19. On the study more broadly: Sites across the United States, Italy and Spain contributed samples from acute and convalescent COVID-19.

The CDR3 contains 15 residues. Losses at the gene ends were 6 bases for V and 0 bases for J; bases not matched to a gene: 4. CDR1 is SNHLY, CDR2 FYNNEI, per germline. Profiling relied on immunoSEQ multiplex PCR, and the TCRdb table lists in-frame clones only, not all of them. The sample comprises around 230,000 clones, roughly 84% of which are singletons, and around 2.4% rests with the top ten. This clonotype was obtained from a man aged 35-49 years who had recovered from COVID-19. Input material: peripheral blood. This chain links TRBV2 with TRBJ1-1; 10 bases match TRBD1. The CDR3 nucleotides read TGTGCCAGCAGGGGGGGACAGGGGCTGAACACTGAAGCTTTCTTT. It codes for CASRGGQGLNTEAFF.